These 17 T cell receptor beta chains were sequenced from one sample in a study of shared clonotypes between healthy human individuals. Assay: immunoSEQ multiplex PCR; the TCRdb copy retains only in-frame clones and omits some. Counted here are some 1.5 million clones, approximately 98% occurring once; the ten biggest clones make up about 0.45%. Sequenced: naive CD4+ T cells sorted from blood. Specified subset: CD45RA+ positively selected. The receptors originated from a young man in good health.

This clone was recorded once. The CDR3 sequence is CASSLAGLAGDTGELFF. CDR3 DNA: TGCGCCAGCAGCTTGGCCGGACTAGCGGGAGATACCGGGGAGCTGTTTTTT. The V and J genes are TRBV5-1 and TRBJ2-2; 13 bases match TRBD2. The CDR3 loop spans 17 amino acids. Per the germline V gene, CDR1 is SGHRS and CDR2 is YFSETQ. Trimming at V came to 0 bases and at J to 5 bases, leaving 4 bases not matched to a gene.

A single count supports this clone. The chain recombines TRBV2 with TRBJ2-7; D might be TRBD1 (5 bases). The CDR3 sequence is 14 residues long. The germline gives CDR1 SNHLY, CDR2 FYNNEI. The V gene lost 7 bases and the J gene lost 3 bases, with 16 bases spanning the gap. The CDR3 reads CASNQGHKSYEQYF. For the CDR3, the DNA is TGTGCCAGCAACCAAGGACACAAAAGCTACGAGCAGTACTTC.

The chain carries TRBV19 and TRBJ1-2; the match to TRBD1 covers 7 bases. Germline V lookup: CDR1 LNHDA, CDR2 SQIVND (reference sequence). This CDR3 is built from 16 residues. V was clipped by 5 bases and J by 3 bases; unmatched bases: 12. The CDR3 reads CASSSRTGTFHYGYTF. The CDR3 nucleotides are TGTGCCAGTAGTTCCCGGACAGGAACTTTTCACTATGGCTACACCTTC.

This chain uses TRBV19 with TRBJ1-4; D not certain. In germline, CDR1 is LNHDA, CDR2 SQIVND (reference sequence). There are 12 residues in the CDR3. The V end lost 3 bases, the J end lost 7 bases, and 6 bases lay between the germline ends. CDR3 in DNA: TGTGCCAGTAGTATGAGAGGTGAAAAACTGTTTTTT. Its protein is CASSMRGEKLFF.

V gene TRBV5-1 combines with J gene TRBJ1-2; D not certain. Per the germline V gene, CDR1 is SGHRS and CDR2 is YFSETQ. V was trimmed by 4 bases and J by 4 bases, leaving 17 bases between them. The CDR3 has 15 amino acids. CDR3 in amino acids: CASSTRTDGIYGYTF. DNA of the CDR3: TGCGCCAGCAGCACTAGGACGGATGGGATCTATGGCTACACCTTC. Using reference TRBV5-1 and TRBJ1-2 for the parts outside the CDR3, the full variable domain is KAGVTQTPRYLIKTRGQQVTLSCSPISGHRSVSWYQQTPGQGLQFLFEYFSETQRNKGNFPGRFSGRQFSNSRSEMNVSTLELGDSALYLCASSTRTDGIYGYTFGSGTRLTVV.

The chain joins TRBV30 to TRBJ1-1; no clear D gene. Trimming shortened V by 7 bases and J by 0 bases, and 12 bases separated the two germline ends. The CDR3 spans 13 residues. Germline-derived CDR1 and CDR2 are GTSNPN and SVGIG (reference sequence). CDR3 residues: CALQTGMNTEAFF. CDR3 nucleotides: TGTGCCTTGCAGACGGGGATGAACACTGAAGCTTTCTTT.

The gene calls are TRBV2 and TRBJ1-2; D possibly corresponds to TRBD1 (5 bases). Germline values: CDR1 SNHLY, CDR2 FYNNEI. Trimming cost V 7 bases and J 8 bases, with 14 bases left between them. The CDR3 is 12 residues long. CDR3 region: CASNVGPGGYTF. The CDR3 DNA is TGTGCCAGCAATGTGGGGCCAGGGGGCTACACCTTC.

The chain employs TRBV7-8 and TRBJ2-3, with 7 bases matching TRBD1. CDR1 SGHVS and CDR2 FQNEAQ come from the germline V gene. J was trimmed by 1 base and V by 1 base; bases with no gene match: 5. The CDR3 is 16 amino acids. CDR3 sequence: CASSLGAGQGTDTQYF. CDR3 DNA sequence: TGTGCCAGCAGCTTAGGGGCTGGACAGGGCACAGATACGCAGTATTTT.

The V gene is TRBV6-4, the J gene TRBJ2-7; 12 bases agree with TRBD2. With V trimmed by 7 bases and J by 4 bases, 5 bases remained unmatched. The CDR3 covers 14 residues. Germline CDR1 is MRHNA and CDR2 is SNTAGT. The CDR3 region has the DNA TGTGCCAGCACACTAGCGGGAGGAGATTACGAGCAGTACTTC. Translated: CASTLAGGDYEQYF.

This chain links TRBV19 with TRBJ1-2; the D gene is possibly TRBD1 (6 bases). V lost 11 bases and J lost 0, with 22 bases in between. This CDR3 spans 16 amino acids. CDR1 and CDR2 (germline): LNHDA, SQIVND (reference sequence). CDR3 coding DNA: TGTGCCGTCAGTAGGGACCGGGACACAGCTAACTATGGCTACACCTTC. Translation gives CAVSRDRDTANYGYTF. The full variable domain, completed using reference TRBV19 and TRBJ1-2, is DGGITQSPKYLFRKEGQNVTLSCEQNLNHDAMYWYRQDPGQGLRLIYYSQIVNDFQKGDIAEGYSVSREKKESFPLTVTSAQKNPTAFYLCAVSRDRDTANYGYTFGSGTRLTVV.

This clone was observed a single time. V usage is TRBV19 and J usage is TRBJ2-1, with TRBD1 identical over 8 bases. V lost 5 bases to trimming and J lost 9 bases; unmatched junction nucleotides: 6. Germline loops: CDR1 LNHDA, CDR2 SQIVND (reference sequence). This CDR3 spans 13 amino acids. CDR3 protein: CASSRRGQGEQFF. DNA for the CDR3: TGTGCCAGTAGTCGCAGGGGGCAGGGTGAGCAGTTCTTC.

The chain employs TRBV19 and TRBJ2-2, with 8 nucleotides matching TRBD2. With V trimmed by 10 bases and J by 7 bases, 11 bases remained unmatched. Germline V gives CDR1 LNHDA, CDR2 SQIVND (reference sequence). The CDR3 totals 14 residues. CDR3 nucleotide sequence: TGTGCCACGCAGCGGGAGTTGTCGTTCGGGGAGCTGTTTTTT. Its translation: CATQRELSFGELFF.

V and J are TRBV9 and TRBJ2-1; 9 positions match TRBD1. The CDR3 spans 17 residues. V lost 2 bases, J lost 4 bases, and 10 bases stayed unmatched. Germline lookup yields CDR1 SGDLS and CDR2 YYNGEE. Here the CDR3 reads CASSVGAGTGRYNEQFF. CDR3 nucleotides: TGTGCCAGCAGCGTGGGGGCCGGGACAGGGCGATACAATGAGCAGTTCTTC.

CDR3 nucleotides: TGTGCCACCAGCAGAGAGGGGGGTAACTCCTACGAGCAGTACTTC. As protein: CATSREGGNSYEQYF. The V and J genes are TRBV15 and TRBJ2-7, with D maybe TRBD2 (6 bases). With 0 bases removed from V and 0 bases from J, the gap between germline ends came to 9 bases. The CDR3 is 15 residues long. In germline, CDR1 is LNHNV, CDR2 YYDKDF (reference sequence).

The chain joins TRBV11-2 to TRBJ2-6; D unresolved. The V end lost 5 bases, the J end lost 2 bases, and 10 bases lay between the germline ends. The CDR3 loop spans 15 amino acids. Looked up from germline, CDR1 is SGHAT and CDR2 is FQNNGV. The CDR3 here is CASSPVWAGANVLTF. The CDR3 DNA reads as TGTGCCAGCAGCCCCGTCTGGGCTGGGGCCAACGTCCTGACTTTC.

In DNA, the CDR3 is TGTGCCAGCTCACCCCCCACGGGAGGCTACGGGGAGCAGTACTTC. It encodes CASSPPTGGYGEQYF. The V and J genes are TRBV18 and TRBJ2-7, with 7 positions matching TRBD2. V was clipped by 3 bases and J by 7 bases; unmatched bases: 12. Germline CDR1 reads KGHSH; CDR2 reads LQKENI. The CDR3 totals 15 residues.

This clone was seen just once. Other DNA sequences within the sample encode an identical CDR3. This chain uses TRBV19 with TRBJ2-3; TRBD1 aligns across 10 bases. This CDR3 region has 15 residues. V lost 1 base and J lost 4; bases outside the gene matches: 2. In germline, CDR1 is LNHDA, CDR2 SQIVND (reference sequence). DNA for the CDR3: TGTGCCAGTAGTATAGTCGGGACAGGGGCAGATACGCAGTATTTT. Translating it yields CASSIVGTGADTQYF.